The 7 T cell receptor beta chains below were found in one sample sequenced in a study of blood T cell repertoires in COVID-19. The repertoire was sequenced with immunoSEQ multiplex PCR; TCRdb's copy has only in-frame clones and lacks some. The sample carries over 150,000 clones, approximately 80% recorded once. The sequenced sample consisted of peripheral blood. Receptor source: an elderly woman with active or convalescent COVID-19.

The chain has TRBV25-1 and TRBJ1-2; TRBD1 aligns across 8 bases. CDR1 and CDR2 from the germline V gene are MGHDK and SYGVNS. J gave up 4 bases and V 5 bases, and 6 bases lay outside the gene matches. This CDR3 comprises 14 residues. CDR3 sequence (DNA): TGTGCCAGCAGTCGACCCGGGACAGGCTATGGCTACACCTTC. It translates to CASSRPGTGYGYTF.

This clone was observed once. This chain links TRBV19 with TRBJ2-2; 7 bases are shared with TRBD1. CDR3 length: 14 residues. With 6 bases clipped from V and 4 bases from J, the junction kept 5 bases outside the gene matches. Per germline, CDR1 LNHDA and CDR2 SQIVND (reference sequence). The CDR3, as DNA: TGTGCCAGTAGCCAAGGGACAGCCACCGGGGAGCTGTTTTTT. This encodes CASSQGTATGELFF.

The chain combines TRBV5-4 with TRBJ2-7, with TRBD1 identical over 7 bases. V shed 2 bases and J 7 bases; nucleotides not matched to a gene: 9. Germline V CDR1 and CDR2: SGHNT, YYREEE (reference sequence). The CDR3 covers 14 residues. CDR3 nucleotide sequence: TGTGCCAGCAGCTTAGGGCAGGGGGAGCGAGAGCAGTACTTC. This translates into CASSLGQGEREQYF. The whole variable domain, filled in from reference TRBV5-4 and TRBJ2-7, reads ETGVTQSPTHLIKTRGQQVTLRCSSQSGHNTVSWYQQALGQGPQFIFQYYREEENGRGNFPPRFSGLQFPNYSSELNVNALELDDSALYLCASSLGQGEREQYFGPGTRLTVT.

The DNA for the CDR3 is TGTGCCAGCAGACTAACACGAGACTCTGGAAACACCATATATTTT. It translates to CASRLTRDSGNTIYF. The rearrangement links TRBV7-8 to TRBJ1-3, with D hard to call. Trimming removed 6 bases at V and 0 bases at J, with 12 bases between. Per the germline V gene, CDR1 is SGHVS and CDR2 is FQNEAQ. The CDR3 sequence is 15 residues long. Based on the CDR3 plus reference TRBV7-8 and TRBJ1-3, the full variable domain is GAGVSQSPRYKVAKRGQDVALRCDPISGHVSLFWYQQALGQGPEFLTYFQNEAQLDKSGLPSDRFFAERPEGSVSTLKIQRTQQEDSAVYLCASRLTRDSGNTIYFGEGSWLTVV.

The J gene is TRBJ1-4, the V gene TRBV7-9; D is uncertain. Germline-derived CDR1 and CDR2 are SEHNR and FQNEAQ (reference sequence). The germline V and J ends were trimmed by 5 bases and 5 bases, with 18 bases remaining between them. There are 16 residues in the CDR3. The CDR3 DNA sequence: TGTGCCAGCAGCACCAAGCGACGCATGTCAAATGAAAAACTGTTTTTT. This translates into CASSTKRRMSNEKLFF.

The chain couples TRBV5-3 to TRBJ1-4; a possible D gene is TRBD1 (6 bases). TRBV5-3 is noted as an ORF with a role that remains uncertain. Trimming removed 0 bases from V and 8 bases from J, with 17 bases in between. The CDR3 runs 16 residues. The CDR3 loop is CARSLEHGRGREKLFF. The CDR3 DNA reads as TGTGCCAGAAGCTTGGAACATGGCAGGGGTAGGGAAAAACTGTTTTTT.

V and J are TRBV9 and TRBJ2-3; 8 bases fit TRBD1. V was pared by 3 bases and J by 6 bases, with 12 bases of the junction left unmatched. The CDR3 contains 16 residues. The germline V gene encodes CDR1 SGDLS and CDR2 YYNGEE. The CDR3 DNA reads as TGTGCCAGCAGCGCCTCGTCGGCAGGGGGCTCGGATACGCAGTATTTT. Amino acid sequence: CASSASSAGGSDTQYF.